This TCR beta chain was found in a study of beta chain features in type 1 diabetes. Study-level results: Patients with Type 1 diabetes showed moderately but significantly shorter TCRB CDR3s in all four CD4+ subsets.

Every isolated RNA sample was fully reverse transcribed, so sequencing captured expressed TCRB transcripts. The repertoire was sequenced with immunoSEQ multiplex PCR; TCRdb's copy has only in-frame clones and lacks some. The data hold about 270,000 clones, with around 15% observed a single time. On this clone: Its antigen is currently unknown.

The CDR3 length is 15 residues. J was trimmed by 0 bases and V by 6 bases; bases with no gene match: 2. The source material was naive CD4+ T cells from blood. The V call is TRBV23-1, the J call TRBJ2-7, with 13 nucleotides matching TRBD2. TRBV23-1 is an ORF, and what it does is uncertain. The sequence was obtained from a man aged 25-45 years with type 1 diabetes. The CDR3 region has the DNA TGCGCCAGCAGGGGACTAGCGGGGCACTCCTACGAGCAGTACTTC. Its translation is CASRGLAGHSYEQYF.